A single sample is the source of the 19 T cell receptor beta chains below, sequenced in a study of response to subunit inactivated influenza vaccine. TCRdb reanalysed the RT-PCR reads using MiXCR and keeps one entry per CDR3 protein. The table lists 150,000 to 200,000 distinct CDR3 sequences, 9.5% to 15% of them singletons. This sample was also put to use in a study of T cells expressing NK-cell markers. That source reports: TCR beta cDNA was made by 5'RACE template switching with UMIs.

The sample here was CD8+ T cells sorted from PBMCs, taken approximately 13 days after vaccination. These receptors were collected from a man aged 50-59 years who received an inactivated influenza vaccine.

The J gene is TRBJ2-7, the V gene TRBV29-1; the D gene is possibly TRBD2 (5 bases). The germline V gene encodes CDR1 SQVTM and CDR2 ANQGSEA. V was trimmed by 0 bases and J by 7 bases, leaving 16 bases between them. The CDR3 is made up of 14 amino acids. The CDR3: CSVEDRGQAVEQYF. Written as DNA, the CDR3 is TGCAGCGTTGAAGATAGAGGGCAGGCCGTGGAGCAGTACTTC.

The chain has TRBV18 and TRBJ2-3; D gene ambiguous. This CDR3 comprises 17 residues. Germline-derived CDR1 and CDR2 are KGHSH and LQKENI. Trimming left V 3 bases short and J 0 bases short, with 16 bases between. In DNA form, the CDR3 reads TGTGCCAGCTCACCGATTCCAGGCGGTGCTAGCACAGATACGCAGTATTTT. Protein product: CASSPIPGGASTDTQYF.

This chain joins TRBV27 and TRBJ2-1; D gene uncertain. The CDR3 has 15 residues. Trimming shortened V by 3 bases and J by 0 bases, and 9 bases separated the two germline ends. Germline lookup yields CDR1 MNHEY and CDR2 SMNVEV (reference sequence). CDR3 sequence: CASSFYSSSYNEQFF. The CDR3 DNA follows: TGTGCCAGCAGTTTCTACTCCAGCTCCTACAATGAGCAGTTCTTC.

This clonotype was seen a few times. The V call is TRBV2, the J call TRBJ2-2; no clear D. CDR3 size: 18 residues. The ends were cut back, 2 bases at V and 1 base at J, with 17 bases in the middle. Germline V gene sequence: CDR1 SNHLY, CDR2 FYNNEI. The CDR3 DNA follows: TGTGCCAGCAGTGAATCGTACGGGCAGGCCTTGAACACCGGGGAGCTGTTTTTT. It encodes CASSESYGQALNTGELFF.

This chain uses TRBV7-9 with TRBJ2-7; 9 bases match TRBD2. Germline V gives CDR1 SEHNR, CDR2 FQNEAQ (reference sequence). The trim removed 2 bases at V and 0 bases at J, leaving 5 bases unmatched. There are 16 residues in the CDR3. Here the CDR3 reads CASSLNSAGGSYEQYF. The CDR3 DNA sequence: TGTGCCAGCAGCTTAAACTCAGCGGGAGGCTCCTACGAGCAGTACTTC.

This clonotype has more than one count but fewer than ten. The J gene is TRBJ2-5, the V gene TRBV12-3 or TRBV12-4; D uncertain. V was pared by 3 bases and J by 1 base, with 6 bases between. The CDR3 loop spans 13 amino acids. This chain's CDR3 is CASSLSAQETQYF. The CDR3 DNA sequence: TGTGCCAGCAGTTTGTCAGCCCAAGAGACCCAGTACTTC.

CDR3 in amino acids: CASRDPSQGTSGTGEQYF. For the CDR3, the DNA is TGTGCCAGCAGGGATCCGAGCCAGGGGACTAGCGGGACGGGGGAGCAGTACTTC. The V gene is TRBV28, the J gene TRBJ2-7; 13 nucleotides line up with TRBD2. CDR1 MDHEN and CDR2 SYDVKM come from the germline V gene. The CDR3 is 18 amino acids. With 6 bases clipped from V and 7 bases from J, the junction kept 18 bases outside the gene matches.

This clonotype appeared many times. This chain connects TRBV20-1 to TRBJ2-3; D unclear. Germline CDR1 DFQATT, CDR2 SNEGSKA (reference sequence). This CDR3 has 15 amino acids. The ends were cut back, 5 bases at V and 3 bases at J, with 18 bases in the middle. Here the CDR3 reads CSALADNSVTDTQYF. In DNA, the CDR3 is TGCAGTGCTTTAGCCGATAACTCAGTAACAGATACGCAGTATTTT.

Ten or more counts support this clonotype. V usage is TRBV29-1 and J usage is TRBJ2-5, with 8 bases aligning to TRBD1. The CDR3 is 17 amino acids. The ends lost 1 base at V and 0 bases at J; junction bases unmatched: 10. The germline CDR1 and CDR2 sequences are SQVTM and ANQGSEA. The CDR3 DNA follows: TGCAGCGTTGAAGTGGGCCGGACAGGGTGGTACCAAGAGACCCAGTACTTC. Its translation is CSVEVGRTGWYQETQYF.

In this sample, this clonotype turned up a few times. This chain links TRBV7-9 with TRBJ2-1; no clear D gene. Trimming took off 2 bases at V and 4 bases at J, with 12 bases between the two ends. The CDR3 totals 15 residues. From germline, CDR1 is SEHNR and CDR2 FQNEAQ (reference sequence). The DNA of the CDR3 is TGTGCCAGCAGCTTATCCGTGGGATCTTACAATGAGCAGTTCTTC. Amino acid sequence: CASSLSVGSYNEQFF. Filled out from reference TRBV7-9 and TRBJ2-1, the complete variable domain reads DTGVSQNPRHKITKRGQNVTFRCDPISEHNRLYWYRQTLGQGPEFLTYFQNEAQLEKSRLLSDRFSAERPKGSFSTLEIQRTEQGDSAMYLCASSLSVGSYNEQFFGPGTRLTVL.

This clonotype was observed at least ten times. The J gene is TRBJ2-2, the V gene TRBV4-3; D is unclear. The CDR3 spans 14 residues. Germline V gene sequence: CDR1 LGHNA, CDR2 YSLEER. The V end was cut by 3 bases, the J end by 6 bases, with 11 bases between. The DNA for the CDR3 is TGCGCCAGCAGCCAGGATTCTAGTGCCGGGGAGCTGTTTTTT. It codes for CASSQDSSAGELFF.

This clonotype has only a few counts. The rearrangement uses TRBV29-1 and TRBJ2-5, with D perhaps assigned TRBD1 or TRBD2 (5 bases each). Germline lookup yields CDR1 SQVTM and CDR2 ANQGSEA. The germline V and J ends were trimmed by 6 bases and 2 bases, with 16 bases remaining between them. The CDR3 spans 14 residues. For the CDR3, the DNA is TGCAGCGTATTCTCCCGGGACGTACAAGAGACCCAGTACTTC. Amino acids: CSVFSRDVQETQYF.

This clonotype was counted a few times. Written as DNA, the CDR3 is TGTGCCAGCAGCCTGGGACTTTTAAAGTACTTC. It is translated as CASSLGLLKYF. The chain combines TRBV7-9 with TRBJ2-7, with D possibly being TRBD2 (6 bases). Trimming took off 5 bases at V and 11 bases at J, with 13 bases between the two ends. This CDR3 has 11 residues. CDR1 SEHNR and CDR2 FQNEAQ come from the germline V gene (reference sequence).

This clonotype showed up just a few times. V gene TRBV6-1 combines with J gene TRBJ2-3; D perhaps matches TRBD1 (6 bases). Germline V gives CDR1 MNHNS, CDR2 SASEGT. V gave up 4 bases and J gave up 0 bases, with 14 bases separating them. This CDR3 region has 16 residues. The CDR3 here is CASSVLGASSTDTQYF. The CDR3 DNA follows: TGTGCCAGCAGTGTGCTGGGGGCTTCTAGCACAGATACGCAGTATTTT.

This clonotype was found a few times. This rearrangement joins TRBV6-2 or TRBV6-3 to TRBJ2-1; 7 nucleotides line up with TRBD2. The CDR3 loop spans 14 amino acids. J lost 5 bases, V lost 7 bases, and 8 bases had no gene match. Germline assignment: CDR1 MNHEY and CDR2 SVGEGT. CDR3 sequence (DNA): TGTGCCAGCATCAGAAGACTAGCCCACAATGAGCAGTTCTTC. It translates to CASIRRLAHNEQFF.

This clonotype has a handful of counts. The rearrangement joins TRBV4-2 to TRBJ2-7; 9 nucleotides align to TRBD1. The germline gives CDR1 LGHNA, CDR2 YNFKEQ. This CDR3 region has 15 residues. The V segment lost 3 bases and the J segment 4 bases; nucleotides outside the gene matches: 7. The chain's CDR3 is CASSQATGGSYEQYF. In DNA, the CDR3 is TGTGCCAGCAGCCAGGCTACAGGGGGCTCGTACGAGCAGTACTTC.

This clonotype has just a few counts. The chain links TRBV30 to TRBJ2-5, with D uncertain. V lost 3 bases, J lost 11 bases, and 10 bases lay in between. Germline V gives CDR1 GTSNPN, CDR2 SVGIG (reference sequence). There are 10 residues in the CDR3. CDR3 sequence (DNA): TGTGCCTGGAGCGGACCTAGTCAGTACTTC. Encoded protein: CAWSGPSQYF.

Only a few counts were recorded for this clonotype. V gene TRBV6-6 combines with J gene TRBJ1-2, with D unclear. Per the germline V gene, CDR1 is MNHNY and CDR2 is SVGAGI (reference sequence). The V and J ends lost 6 bases and 4 bases respectively, with 6 bases between them. This CDR3 spans 11 amino acids. CDR3 bases: TGTGCCAGCAGGGATGGCTATGGCTACACCTTC. This encodes CASRDGYGYTF.

This clonotype was found a few times. The V and J genes are TRBV28 and TRBJ1-3; D perhaps matches TRBD1 (5 bases). Trimming left V 8 bases short and J 4 bases short, with 9 bases between. Germline CDR1 MDHEN, CDR2 SYDVKM. CDR3 length: 12 amino acids. CDR3 sequence (DNA): TGTGCCAGCTGGACACCCGGAAACACCATATATTTT. Its protein is CASWTPGNTIYF.